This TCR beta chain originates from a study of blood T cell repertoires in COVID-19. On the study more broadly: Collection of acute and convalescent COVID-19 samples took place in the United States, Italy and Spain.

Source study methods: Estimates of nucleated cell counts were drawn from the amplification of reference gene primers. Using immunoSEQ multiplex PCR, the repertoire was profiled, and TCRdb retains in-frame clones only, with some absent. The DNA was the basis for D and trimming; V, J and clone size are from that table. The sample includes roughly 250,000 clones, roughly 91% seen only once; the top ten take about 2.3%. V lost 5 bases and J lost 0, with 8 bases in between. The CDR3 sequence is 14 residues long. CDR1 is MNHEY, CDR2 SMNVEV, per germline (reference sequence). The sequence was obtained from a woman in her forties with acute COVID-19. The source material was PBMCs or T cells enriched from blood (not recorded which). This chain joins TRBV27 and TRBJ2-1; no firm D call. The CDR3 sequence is CASSRLDSYNEQFF. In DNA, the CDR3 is TGTGCCAGCAGTCGCCTAGACTCCTACAATGAGCAGTTCTTC.